Listed below are T cell receptor beta chains from one sample, sequenced in a study of T cell responses to AZD1222 COVID-19 vaccine. Libraries were prepared by immunoSEQ multiplex PCR; TCRdb keeps only in-frame clonotypes and omits some of them. The table shows under 75,000 clones, with 85% occurring only once. The source was peripheral blood, collected on day 0 of AZD1222 vaccination. The receptors come from an adult in good health. Each CDR3 is given with its conserved first and last residue. The order of the fields is V gene, J gene, D gene, clone size, CDR3 DNA, CDR3 protein. D genes are given only for firm matches. Size values are once, few and many counts, or a class for expanded clones, and some rows have none.

v_call: TRBV2; j_call: TRBJ1-4; d_call: .; clone_size: .; cdr3_nt: TGTGCCAGCAGTGAAGCGCTTGCCAGTCCACGTGAAAAACTGTTTTTT; cdr3_aa: CASSEALASPREKLFF
v_call: TRBV11-2; j_call: TRBJ2-3; d_call: .; clone_size: .; cdr3_nt: TGTGCCAGCAGCCTCTGGGAGCGAGCTTCTTCGGATACGCAGTATTTT; cdr3_aa: CASSLWERASSDTQYF
v_call: TRBV29-1; j_call: TRBJ1-5; d_call: .; clone_size: .; cdr3_nt: TGCAGCACCAAGGGTGTTGGGAATCAGCCCCAGCATTTT; cdr3_aa: CSTKGVGNQPQHF
v_call: TRBV5-4; j_call: TRBJ2-1; d_call: .; clone_size: .; cdr3_nt: TGTGCCAGCAGCCCACCTCTTGGGAGACAGAATGAGCAGTTCTTC; cdr3_aa: CASSPPLGRQNEQFF
v_call: TRBV30; j_call: TRBJ2-1; d_call: .; clone_size: .; cdr3_nt: TGTGCCTGGAGTGTACGGCGGGACAATGAGCAGTTCTTC; cdr3_aa: CAWSVRRDNEQFF
v_call: TRBV11-1; j_call: TRBJ2-7; d_call: TRBD2; clone_size: .; cdr3_nt: TGTGCCAGCAGCGTTAGCGGGGCCTACGAGCAGTACTTC; cdr3_aa: CASSVSGAYEQYF
v_call: TRBV5-6; j_call: TRBJ1-4; d_call: .; clone_size: .; cdr3_nt: TGTGCCAGCAGCGCTATTAACAGGGCTCATGAAAAACTGTTTTTT; cdr3_aa: CASSAINRAHEKLFF
v_call: TRBV2; j_call: TRBJ1-2; d_call: .; clone_size: .; cdr3_nt: TGTGCCAGCAGTTTGGAAGGGTATGGCTACACCTTC; cdr3_aa: CASSLEGYGYTF
v_call: TRBV7-9; j_call: TRBJ2-2; d_call: .; clone_size: .; cdr3_nt: TGTGCCAGCAGCTTAAACGGGGGAGCCGGGGAGCTGTTTTTT; cdr3_aa: CASSLNGGAGELFF
v_call: TRBV18; j_call: TRBJ2-5; d_call: .; clone_size: .; cdr3_nt: TGTGCCAGCTCACCTGGGGGCTGGGAGACCCAGTACTTC; cdr3_aa: CASSPGGWETQYF
v_call: TRBV24-1; j_call: TRBJ2-5; d_call: .; clone_size: .; cdr3_nt: TGTGCCACCAGTGACCCCCCGGGGGAGACCCAGTACTTC; cdr3_aa: CATSDPPGETQYF
v_call: TRBV13; j_call: TRBJ2-3; d_call: .; clone_size: .; cdr3_nt: TGTGCCAGCAGCTTTAATGACGGGGCAGATACGCAGTATTTT; cdr3_aa: CASSFNDGADTQYF
v_call: TRBV19; j_call: TRBJ1-1; d_call: .; clone_size: once; cdr3_nt: TGTGCCAGTAGTATAAGGGCAGGGAGGAACACTGAAGCTTTCTTT; cdr3_aa: CASSIRAGRNTEAFF
v_call: TRBV19; j_call: TRBJ1-3; d_call: TRBD1; clone_size: .; cdr3_nt: TGTGCCAGTAGTGCGTACGCACAGGGGGCTAAAGGAAACACCATATATTTT; cdr3_aa: CASSAYAQGAKGNTIYF
v_call: TRBV30; j_call: TRBJ1-1; d_call: .; clone_size: once; cdr3_nt: TGTGCCTGGAGTGTATGGGGGACTGAAACTGAAGCTTTCTTT; cdr3_aa: CAWSVWGTETEAFF
v_call: TRBV9; j_call: TRBJ1-2; d_call: .; clone_size: .; cdr3_nt: TGTGCCAGCACCACCCTATCGGGCCCCTATGGCTACACCTTC; cdr3_aa: CASTTLSGPYGYTF
v_call: TRBV4-2; j_call: TRBJ2-7; d_call: TRBD2; clone_size: .; cdr3_nt: TGTGCCAGCAGCCAAGAGGGACTAGCGACCTACGAGCAGTACTTC; cdr3_aa: CASSQEGLATYEQYF
v_call: TRBV4-1; j_call: TRBJ1-3; d_call: .; clone_size: .; cdr3_nt: TGCGCCAGCAGCCAAGCGGCTCCAGGGTCTGGAAACACCATATATTTT; cdr3_aa: CASSQAAPGSGNTIYF
v_call: TRBV19; j_call: TRBJ2-1; d_call: .; clone_size: .; cdr3_nt: TGTGCCAGTAGTCTAACTCTTTACAATGAGCAGTTCTTC; cdr3_aa: CASSLTLYNEQFF
v_call: TRBV9; j_call: TRBJ2-2; d_call: TRBD2; clone_size: few; cdr3_nt: TGTGCCAGCAGCTCCAGACTAGCGGACTCCACCGGGGAGCTGTTTTTT; cdr3_aa: CASSSRLADSTGELFF
v_call: TRBV27; j_call: TRBJ2-7; d_call: .; clone_size: .; cdr3_nt: TGTGCCAGCAGTTTAGGATCGGGCTACGAGCAGTACTTC; cdr3_aa: CASSLGSGYEQYF
v_call: TRBV4-2; j_call: TRBJ2-3; d_call: .; clone_size: .; cdr3_nt: TGTGCCAGCAGCCAAGATGGGGGTCGGGGAGATACGCAGTATTTT; cdr3_aa: CASSQDGGRGDTQYF
v_call: TRBV5-1; j_call: TRBJ1-4; d_call: TRBD1; clone_size: .; cdr3_nt: TGCGCCAGCCGGGACAGGTGGAAAGAAAAACTGTTTTTT; cdr3_aa: CASRDRWKEKLFF
v_call: TRBV5-6; j_call: TRBJ2-3; d_call: .; clone_size: .; cdr3_nt: TGTGCCAGCAGCTTAATAGCGCAGGATACGCAGTATTTT; cdr3_aa: CASSLIAQDTQYF
v_call: TRBV6-5; j_call: TRBJ2-5; d_call: .; clone_size: .; cdr3_nt: TGTGCCAGCAGGAGGGGAGAACAATGGGATGAGACCCAGTACTTC; cdr3_aa: CASRRGEQWDETQYF
v_call: TRBV10-3; j_call: TRBJ2-3; d_call: .; clone_size: .; cdr3_nt: TGTGCCATCAGTTCCGGGACCCTGAGCACAGATACGCAGTATTTT; cdr3_aa: CAISSGTLSTDTQYF
v_call: TRBV11-2; j_call: TRBJ2-7; d_call: .; clone_size: .; cdr3_nt: TGTGCCAGCAGCTTAGACTACTACGAGCAGTACTTC; cdr3_aa: CASSLDYYEQYF
v_call: TRBV29-1; j_call: TRBJ2-3; d_call: TRBD1; clone_size: .; cdr3_nt: TGCAGCGTTGAACAGGGGGCCGGAGATACGCAGTATTTT; cdr3_aa: CSVEQGAGDTQYF
v_call: TRBV11-3; j_call: TRBJ1-2; d_call: .; clone_size: .; cdr3_nt: TGTGCCAGCAGCTTAGTGGATTACTATGGCTACACCTTC; cdr3_aa: CASSLVDYYGYTF
v_call: TRBV4-1; j_call: TRBJ1-1; d_call: .; clone_size: .; cdr3_nt: TGCGCCAGCAGCCAAAGTATCACACGGGGGCCGACGGAAGCTTTCTTT; cdr3_aa: CASSQSITRGPTEAFF
v_call: TRBV6-1; j_call: TRBJ2-3; d_call: TRBD1; clone_size: .; cdr3_nt: TGTGCCAGCAGTGACGGGACAGTCACAGATACGCAGTATTTT; cdr3_aa: CASSDGTVTDTQYF
v_call: TRBV30; j_call: TRBJ2-2; d_call: TRBD2; clone_size: .; cdr3_nt: TGTGCCTGGAGTGGGCTAGCGGGAGGCGGGGAGCTGTTTTTT; cdr3_aa: CAWSGLAGGGELFF
v_call: TRBV7-9; j_call: TRBJ1-2; d_call: .; clone_size: .; cdr3_nt: TGTGCCAGCAGCCCGGGGAGGGAGTATGGCTACACCTTC; cdr3_aa: CASSPGREYGYTF
v_call: TRBV12-5; j_call: TRBJ2-3; d_call: TRBD1; clone_size: .; cdr3_nt: TGTGCTAGTGGACCTCCGGGACAGGGGGCAAATACGCAGTATTTT; cdr3_aa: CASGPPGQGANTQYF
v_call: TRBV5-1; j_call: TRBJ2-7; d_call: .; clone_size: once; cdr3_nt: TGCGCCAGCAGCTTGGCCGGAGGCACCTACGAGCAGTACTTC; cdr3_aa: CASSLAGGTYEQYF
v_call: TRBV6-4; j_call: TRBJ1-1; d_call: .; clone_size: .; cdr3_nt: TGTGCCAGCAGTACAGTAGGGGGAGGCACTGAAGCTTTCTTT; cdr3_aa: CASSTVGGGTEAFF
v_call: TRBV7-2; j_call: TRBJ2-7; d_call: TRBD2; clone_size: .; cdr3_nt: TGTGCCAGCAGCTTAGATGGGAAGCGGGGAAACGAGCAGTACTTC; cdr3_aa: CASSLDGKRGNEQYF
v_call: TRBV11-2; j_call: TRBJ2-5; d_call: .; clone_size: .; cdr3_nt: TGTGCCAGCAGCTTAGCCGGTGGGATCACCGGAGGGGCCCAGTACTTC; cdr3_aa: CASSLAGGITGGAQYF
v_call: TRBV29-1; j_call: TRBJ2-7; d_call: .; clone_size: .; cdr3_nt: TGCAGCGTTGCGATCGGCTACGAGCAGTACTTC; cdr3_aa: CSVAIGYEQYF
v_call: TRBV28; j_call: TRBJ1-1; d_call: .; clone_size: once; cdr3_nt: TGTGCCAGCAGTCAATCAGAGAACACTGAAGCTTTCTTT; cdr3_aa: CASSQSENTEAFF
v_call: TRBV18; j_call: TRBJ2-2; d_call: TRBD2; clone_size: .; cdr3_nt: TGTGCCAGCTCACCAAGGACGGGGGGGCCTAGTAACACCGGGGAGCTGTTTTTT; cdr3_aa: CASSPRTGGPSNTGELFF
v_call: TRBV29-1; j_call: TRBJ1-1; d_call: .; clone_size: few; cdr3_nt: TGCAGCGTTGAGAGGGTGGGAGCTTTCTTT; cdr3_aa: CSVERVGAFF
v_call: TRBV28; j_call: TRBJ1-2; d_call: TRBD1; clone_size: .; cdr3_nt: TGTGCCAGCAGTCAAGGACAGGGGATGGGCGGCTACACCTTC; cdr3_aa: CASSQGQGMGGYTF
v_call: TRBV7-8; j_call: TRBJ2-7; d_call: TRBD2; clone_size: .; cdr3_nt: TGTGCCAGCAGCTATAGCGGGGCGAAGTCCTACGAGCAGTACTTC; cdr3_aa: CASSYSGAKSYEQYF
v_call: TRBV5-1; j_call: TRBJ2-7; d_call: .; clone_size: few; cdr3_nt: TGCGCCAGCAGCCTCGACGGAGAGATGTCCTACGAGCAGTACTTC; cdr3_aa: CASSLDGEMSYEQYF